The T cell receptor beta chain under discussion was sequenced for a study of T cells in Graves' hyperthyroidism and ophthalmopathy. RNA transcripts served as the template for amplifying TCR beta CDR3 regions. The TCR CDR3 first-round RT-PCR relied on the HTBI primer set. TCRdb called the multiplex PCR reads again in MiXCR, with one record for every CDR3 protein. The sample carries about 600,000 distinct CDR3 sequences, approximately 15% recorded once. The germline V and J ends were trimmed by 1 base and 1 base, with 4 bases remaining between them. From germline, CDR1 is LGHDT and CDR2 YNNKEL (reference sequence). The CDR3 has 13 amino acids. This clonotype was recorded many times.

The sequencing input was blood. V and J are TRBV3-1 and TRBJ1-1; D unclear. This TCR derives from a woman aged 35 to 49 with Graves' ophthalmopathy. Here the CDR3 reads CASSQASNTEAFF. CDR3 bases: TGTGCCAGCAGCCAAGCCTCGAACACTGAAGCTTTCTTT.